This T cell receptor beta chain was identified in a study of PD-1 blockade in mismatch repair-deficient tumors. Study-wide findings and caveats: After pembrolizumab, tumor-resident clones rose rapidly, then generally contracted before radiologic responses.

TCRdb's copy holds only in-frame clones and misses some; the assay was immunoSEQ multiplex PCR. The data hold about 120,000 clones, with 86% observed a single time. The CDR3 covers 14 residues. The germline CDR1 and CDR2 sequences are SNHLY and FYNNEI. V lost 5 bases to trimming and J lost 4 bases, with 15 bases between them. Notes on this clone: Its antigen is unidentified.

The chain links TRBV2 to TRBJ2-7; weak D call: TRBD1 (7 bases). The specimen comprised peripheral blood, sampled 44 weeks after starting pembrolizumab. This sequence originates from an adult with mismatch repair-deficient cancer. In nucleotides, the CDR3 is TGTGCCAGCAGTCAACAGGGGAGGCCGTACGAGCAGTACTTC. Amino acids: CASSQQGRPYEQYF.